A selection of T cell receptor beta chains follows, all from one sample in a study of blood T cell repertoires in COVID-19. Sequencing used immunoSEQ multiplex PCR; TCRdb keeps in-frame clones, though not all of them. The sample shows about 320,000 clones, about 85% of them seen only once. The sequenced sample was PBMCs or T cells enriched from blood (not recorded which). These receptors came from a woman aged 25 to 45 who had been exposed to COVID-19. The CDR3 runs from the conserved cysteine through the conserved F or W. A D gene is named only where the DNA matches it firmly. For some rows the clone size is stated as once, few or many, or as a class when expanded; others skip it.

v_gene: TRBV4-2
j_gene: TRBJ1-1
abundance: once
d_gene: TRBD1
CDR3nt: TGTGCCAGCAGCCAAGATGCAGGGGGAGGAACTGAAGCTTTCTTT
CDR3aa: CASSQDAGGGTEAFF

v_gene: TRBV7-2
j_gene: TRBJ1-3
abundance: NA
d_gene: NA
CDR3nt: TGTGCCAGCAGCTTAGATTTCCGAGGGTCTGGAAACACCATATATTTT
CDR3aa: CASSLDFRGSGNTIYF

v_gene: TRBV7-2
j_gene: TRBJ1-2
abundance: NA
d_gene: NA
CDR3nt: TGTGCCAGCAGCTTAGCGGTGAATCGGAACTATGGCTACACCTTC
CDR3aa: CASSLAVNRNYGYTF

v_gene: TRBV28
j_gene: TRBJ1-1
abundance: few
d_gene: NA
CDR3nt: TGTGCCAGCAGTTTACTACCCCAGAACACTGAAGCTTTCTTT
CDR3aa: CASSLLPQNTEAFF

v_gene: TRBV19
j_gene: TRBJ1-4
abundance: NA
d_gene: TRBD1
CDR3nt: TGTGCCAGTACGTTGCAGGGGGTTAATGAAAAACTGTTTTTT
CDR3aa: CASTLQGVNEKLFF

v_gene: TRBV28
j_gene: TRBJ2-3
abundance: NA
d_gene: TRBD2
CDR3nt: TGTGCCAGCAGGGGAGGGACTATTAGAACAGATACGCAGTATTTT
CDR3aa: CASRGGTIRTDTQYF

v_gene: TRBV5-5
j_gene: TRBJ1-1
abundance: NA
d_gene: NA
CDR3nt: TGTGCCAGCAGCTTGGGACAGGCCTATTTACCTGAAGCTTTCTTT
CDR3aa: CASSLGQAYLPEAFF

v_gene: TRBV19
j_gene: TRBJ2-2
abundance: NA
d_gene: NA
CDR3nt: TGTGCCAGTAGTCAAACTAGTAACACCGGGGAGCTGTTTTTT
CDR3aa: CASSQTSNTGELFF

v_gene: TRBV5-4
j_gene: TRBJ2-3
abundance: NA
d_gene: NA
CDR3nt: TGTGCCAGCAGCTTAACTAGTCATAGCACAGATACGCAGTATTTT
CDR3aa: CASSLTSHSTDTQYF

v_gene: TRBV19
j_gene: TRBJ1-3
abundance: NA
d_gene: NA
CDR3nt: TGTGCCAGTAGCGCCCGGACAGCGAGCTCTGGAAACACCATATATTTT
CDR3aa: CASSARTASSGNTIYF

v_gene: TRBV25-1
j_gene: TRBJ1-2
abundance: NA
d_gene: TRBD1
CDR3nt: TGTGCCAGCAGTGAAGAAGGGACAGGACCCGTAGGCTACACCTTC
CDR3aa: CASSEEGTGPVGYTF

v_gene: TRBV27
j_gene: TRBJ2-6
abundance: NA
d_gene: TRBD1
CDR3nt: TGTGCCATCCCGACAGGGGTCAATTCTGGGGCCAACGTCCTGACTTTC
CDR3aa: CAIPTGVNSGANVLTF

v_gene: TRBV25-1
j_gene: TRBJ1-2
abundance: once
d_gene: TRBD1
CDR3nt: TGTGCCAGCAGTGAATATCGGACAGGGGGTGGCTACACCTTC
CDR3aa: CASSEYRTGGGYTF

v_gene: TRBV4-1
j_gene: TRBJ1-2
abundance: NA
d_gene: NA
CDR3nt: TGCGCCAGCAGCCAAGAAACGACGACTGGAGGAGGTCATGGCTACACCTTC
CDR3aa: CASSQETTTGGGHGYTF

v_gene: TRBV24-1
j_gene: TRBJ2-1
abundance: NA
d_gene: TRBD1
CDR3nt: TGTGCCACCGCAGATCCCCGGGACAGGGGTAACAATGAGCAGTTCTTC
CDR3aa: CATADPRDRGNNEQFF

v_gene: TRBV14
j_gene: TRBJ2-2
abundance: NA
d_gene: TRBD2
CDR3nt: TGTGCCAGCAGCCGGGGGGGGAACACCGGGGAGCTGTTTTTT
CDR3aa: CASSRGGNTGELFF

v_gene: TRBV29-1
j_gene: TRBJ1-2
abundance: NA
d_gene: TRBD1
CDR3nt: TGCAGCGTTGGGAGGCAGGGGGCGCAGGATGGCTACACCTTC
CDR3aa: CSVGRQGAQDGYTF

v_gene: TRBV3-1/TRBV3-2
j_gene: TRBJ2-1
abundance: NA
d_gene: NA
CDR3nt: TGTGCCAGCAGCCAAGATCGGGGTCTGGGCCAGTTCTTC
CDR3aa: CASSQDRGLGQFF

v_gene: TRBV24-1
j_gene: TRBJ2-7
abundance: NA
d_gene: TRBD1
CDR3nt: TGTGCCGCAAGCTTAGGGACAGGATCCTACGAGCAGTACTTC
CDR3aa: CAASLGTGSYEQYF

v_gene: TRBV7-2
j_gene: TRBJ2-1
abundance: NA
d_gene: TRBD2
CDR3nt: TGTGCCAGCAGCTTAGGTCCCGAACTAGCGGGGACACCTAACAATGAGCAGTTCTTC
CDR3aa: CASSLGPELAGTPNNEQFF

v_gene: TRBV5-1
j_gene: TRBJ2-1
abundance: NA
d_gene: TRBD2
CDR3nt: TGCGCCAGCAGCTTGCAATTAGCGGGAGGGGCCGAGCAGTTCTTC
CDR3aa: CASSLQLAGGAEQFF

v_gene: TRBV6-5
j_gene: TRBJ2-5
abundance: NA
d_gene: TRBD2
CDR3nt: TGTGCCAGCAGAGCTCTAGCGGGAGGGCAAGAGACCCAGTACTTC
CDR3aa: CASRALAGGQETQYF

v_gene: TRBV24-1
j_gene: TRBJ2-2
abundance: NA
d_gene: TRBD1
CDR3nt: TGTGCTACCAGTGACCTCGGACAGGGAAGGAACACCGGGGAGCTGTTTTTT
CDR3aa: CATSDLGQGRNTGELFF

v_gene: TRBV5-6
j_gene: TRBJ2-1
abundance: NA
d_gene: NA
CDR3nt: TGTGCCAGCAGCTTGGACAGCTCCTACAATGAGCAGTTCTTC
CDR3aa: CASSLDSSYNEQFF

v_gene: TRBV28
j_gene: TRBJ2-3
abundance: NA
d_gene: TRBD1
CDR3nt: TGTGCCAGCAGTCCAGGACAGGGAGGCCCAGATACGCAGTATTTT
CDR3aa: CASSPGQGGPDTQYF

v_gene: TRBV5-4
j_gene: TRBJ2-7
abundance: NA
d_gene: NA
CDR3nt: TGTGCCAGCAGCTGGGACAATTCCTACGAGCAGTACTTC
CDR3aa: CASSWDNSYEQYF

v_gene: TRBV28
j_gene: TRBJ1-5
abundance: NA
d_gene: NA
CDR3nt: TGTGCCAGCAGCGCAGGGAGGAGGGAGCCCCAGCATTTT
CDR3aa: CASSAGRREPQHF

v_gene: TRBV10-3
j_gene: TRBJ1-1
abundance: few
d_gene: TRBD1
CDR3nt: TGTGCCATCGGGACAGTAAACACTGAAGCTTTCTTT
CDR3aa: CAIGTVNTEAFF

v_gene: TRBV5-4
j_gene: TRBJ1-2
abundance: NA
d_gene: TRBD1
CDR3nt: TGTGCCAGCAGCGAGGGACAGGGATATGGCTACACCTTC
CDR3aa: CASSEGQGYGYTF

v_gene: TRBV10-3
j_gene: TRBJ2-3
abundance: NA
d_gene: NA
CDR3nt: TGTGCCATCAGGGACAGCCAAAGCACAGATACGCAGTATTTT
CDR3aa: CAIRDSQSTDTQYF

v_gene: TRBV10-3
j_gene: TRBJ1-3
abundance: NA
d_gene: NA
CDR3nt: TGTGCCATCGGGCAACTCCTCTCTGGAAACACCATATATTTT
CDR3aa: CAIGQLLSGNTIYF

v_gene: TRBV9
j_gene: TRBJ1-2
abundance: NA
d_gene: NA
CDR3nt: TGTGCCAGCAGCTCCTTAGGGGGAAGACGGCATGGCTACACCTTC
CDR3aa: CASSSLGGRRHGYTF

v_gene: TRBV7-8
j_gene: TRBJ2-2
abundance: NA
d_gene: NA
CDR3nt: TGTGCCAGCAGCTTAGCGCCCGACAGGAGAAACACCGGGGAGCTGTTTTTT
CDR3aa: CASSLAPDRRNTGELFF

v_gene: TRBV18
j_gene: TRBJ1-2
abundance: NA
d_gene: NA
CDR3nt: TGTGCCAGCTCACCCCCCGGGGGCTATGGCTACACCTTC
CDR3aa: CASSPPGGYGYTF

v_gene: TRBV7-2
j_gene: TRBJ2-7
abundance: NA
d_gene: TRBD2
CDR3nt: TGTGCCAGCAGCTTAGGGACTAGTGGCTGGTACGAGCAGTACTTC
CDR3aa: CASSLGTSGWYEQYF

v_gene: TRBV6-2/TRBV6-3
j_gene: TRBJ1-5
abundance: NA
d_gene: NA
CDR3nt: TGTGCCAGCAGCCACGGAGAGCCCCAGCATTTT
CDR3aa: CASSHGEPQHF

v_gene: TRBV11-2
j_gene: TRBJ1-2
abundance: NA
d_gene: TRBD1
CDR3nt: TGTGCCAGCAGCTTATCAGGGGGACTCAACTATGGCTACACCTTC
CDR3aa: CASSLSGGLNYGYTF

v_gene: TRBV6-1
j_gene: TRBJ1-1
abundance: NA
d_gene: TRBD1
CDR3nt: TGTGCCAGCAGTGACAGGGACAGGGCTTGGGCTGAAGCTTTCTTT
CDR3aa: CASSDRDRAWAEAFF

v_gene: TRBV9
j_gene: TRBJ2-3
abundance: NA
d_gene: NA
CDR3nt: TGTGCCAGCAGCCCGTGGCCCGGCACAGATACGCAGTATTTT
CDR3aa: CASSPWPGTDTQYF

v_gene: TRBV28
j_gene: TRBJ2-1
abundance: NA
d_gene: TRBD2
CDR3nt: TGTGCCAGCACCTCTTTCGGGCTAGCGGGAGTATACAATGAGCAGTTCTTC
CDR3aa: CASTSFGLAGVYNEQFF

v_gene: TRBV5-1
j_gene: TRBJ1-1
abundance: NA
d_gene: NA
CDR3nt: TGCGCCAGCAGTCGGGAGGATCGGATGAACACTGAAGCTTTCTTT
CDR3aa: CASSREDRMNTEAFF

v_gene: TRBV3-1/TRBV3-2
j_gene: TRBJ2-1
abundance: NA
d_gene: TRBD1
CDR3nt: TGTGCCAGCAGCCAACCCGGGACAGGGAATGAGCAGTTCTTC
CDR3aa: CASSQPGTGNEQFF

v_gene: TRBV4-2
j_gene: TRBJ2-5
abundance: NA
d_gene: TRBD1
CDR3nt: TGTGCCAGCAGCCAAAGGGGGCCGATAGCAGAGACCCAGTACTTC
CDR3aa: CASSQRGPIAETQYF

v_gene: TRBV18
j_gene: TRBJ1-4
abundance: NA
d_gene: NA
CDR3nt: TGTGCCAGCTCACCCCCCAGCGTTAATGAAAAACTGTTTTTT
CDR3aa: CASSPPSVNEKLFF

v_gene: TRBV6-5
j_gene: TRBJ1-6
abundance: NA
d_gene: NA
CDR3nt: TGTGCCAGCAGTCCCCTCCGGGACACAGCACCCCTCCACTTT
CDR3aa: CASSPLRDTAPLHF

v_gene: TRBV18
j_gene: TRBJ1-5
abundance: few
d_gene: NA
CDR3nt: TGTGCCAGCTCTACCACGGGGAACTCCGATCAGCCCCAGCATTTT
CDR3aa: CASSTTGNSDQPQHF

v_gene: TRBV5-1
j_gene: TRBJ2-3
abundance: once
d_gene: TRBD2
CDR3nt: TGCGCCAGCAGCTTTACTAGCGGGGGGTCCACAGATACGCAGTATTTT
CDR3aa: CASSFTSGGSTDTQYF

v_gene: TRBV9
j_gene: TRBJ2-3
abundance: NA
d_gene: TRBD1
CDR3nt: TGTGCCAGCAGCGTCGGGACAGGGCACACAGATACGCAGTATTTT
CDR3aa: CASSVGTGHTDTQYF

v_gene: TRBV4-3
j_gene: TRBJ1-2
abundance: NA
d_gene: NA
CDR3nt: TGCGCCAGCAGCCAAGATACAGGGCCTTATGGCTACACCTTC
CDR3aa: CASSQDTGPYGYTF

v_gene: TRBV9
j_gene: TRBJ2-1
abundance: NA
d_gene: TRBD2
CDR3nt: TGTGCCAGCAGCGTATTCGATCGAGAGGGATGGACTAGCGGGAGAAATGAGCAGTTCTTC
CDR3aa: CASSVFDREGWTSGRNEQFF

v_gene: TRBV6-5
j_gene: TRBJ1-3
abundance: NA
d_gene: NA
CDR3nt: TGTGCCAGCAGTTTACAAATACCAGGAAACACCATATATTTT
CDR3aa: CASSLQIPGNTIYF

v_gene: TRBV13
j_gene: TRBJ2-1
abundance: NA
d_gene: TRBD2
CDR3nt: TGTGCCAGCAGCTTAGTAGCGGGGGGCCCCAATGAGCAGTTCTTC
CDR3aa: CASSLVAGGPNEQFF

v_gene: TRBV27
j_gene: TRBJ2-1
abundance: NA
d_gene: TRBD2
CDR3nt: TGTGCCAGCAGTTTGGGGACTAGGGGCTACAATGAGCAGTTCTTC
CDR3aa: CASSLGTRGYNEQFF